The present TCR beta chain was sequenced within a study of cytomegalovirus exposure and HLA in healthy donors. Details on this clone: Its antigen is not known.

Primers: 60 Vbeta forward and 13 Jbeta reverse. Assay used: immunoSEQ multiplex PCR; TCRdb lists only in-frame clones, some missing. This repertoire includes about 120,000 clones. This CDR3 contains 13 residues. Trimming left V 2 bases short and J 5 bases short, with 10 bases between. CDR1 SGHKS and CDR2 YYEKEE come from the germline V gene (reference sequence). Overall study findings and caveats: A previous analysis found most TCR beta V segments productive roughly 87% or roughly 30% of the time. Whilst most TCR sequences proved rare, a subset of public TCRs occurred across many donors. It was reported in a later analysis that an Asian-associated ancestry cluster showed fewer N-insertions than the roughly 620-donor mean. Presence/absence analyses took donor sequencing depth as roughly uniform.

The TCR comes from a man younger than 45 in good health and CMV-seronegative. Sequenced: PBMCs. The chain links TRBV5-5 to TRBJ1-1; D remains unclear. CDR3 nucleotides: TGTGCCAGCAGCTTCAGCGGCGATACTGAAGCTTTCTTT. Translating it yields CASSFSGDTEAFF.